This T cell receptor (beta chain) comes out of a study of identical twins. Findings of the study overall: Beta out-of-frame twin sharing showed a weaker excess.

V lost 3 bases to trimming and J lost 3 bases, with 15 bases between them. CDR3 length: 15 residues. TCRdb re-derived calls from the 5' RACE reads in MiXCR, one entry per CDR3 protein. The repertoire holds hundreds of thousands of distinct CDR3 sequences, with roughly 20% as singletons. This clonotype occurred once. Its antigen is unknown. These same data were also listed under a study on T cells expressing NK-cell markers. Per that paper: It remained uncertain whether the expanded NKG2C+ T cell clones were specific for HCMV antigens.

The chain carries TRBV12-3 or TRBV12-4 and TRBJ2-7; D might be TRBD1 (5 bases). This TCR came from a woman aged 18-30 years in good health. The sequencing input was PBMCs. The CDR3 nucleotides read TGTGCCAGCAGTTTTTTCGGCTGGGGCGTCTACGAGCAGTACTTC. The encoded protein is CASSFFGWGVYEQYF.